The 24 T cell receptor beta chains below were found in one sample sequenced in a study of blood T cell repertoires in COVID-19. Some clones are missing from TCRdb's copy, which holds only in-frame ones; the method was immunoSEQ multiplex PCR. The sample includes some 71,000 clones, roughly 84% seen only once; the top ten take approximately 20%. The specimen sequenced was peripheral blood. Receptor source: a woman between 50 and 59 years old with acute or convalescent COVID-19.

The CDR3 loop is CASSYKTGANYGYTF. The DNA of the CDR3 is TGCGCCAGCAGCTATAAGACAGGGGCTAACTATGGCTACACCTTC. The chain carries TRBV5-1 and TRBJ1-2, with 8 bases lining up with TRBD1. The germline V gene has CDR1 SGHRS and CDR2 YFSETQ. The CDR3 covers 15 residues. Losses at the gene ends were 3 bases for V and 0 bases for J; bases not matched to a gene: 4.

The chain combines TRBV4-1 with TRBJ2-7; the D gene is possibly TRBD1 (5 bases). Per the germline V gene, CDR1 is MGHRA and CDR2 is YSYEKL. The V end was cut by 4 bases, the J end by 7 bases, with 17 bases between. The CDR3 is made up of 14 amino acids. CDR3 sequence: CASSRQGALGEQYF. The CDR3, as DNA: TGCGCCAGCAGCCGACAAGGGGCCTTGGGAGAGCAGTACTTC.

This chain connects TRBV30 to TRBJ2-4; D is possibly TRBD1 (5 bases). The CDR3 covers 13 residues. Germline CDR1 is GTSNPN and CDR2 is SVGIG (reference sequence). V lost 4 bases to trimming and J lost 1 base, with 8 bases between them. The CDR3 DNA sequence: TGTGCCTGGACAGGGTCCGCCAAAAACATTCAGTACTTC. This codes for CAWTGSAKNIQYF.

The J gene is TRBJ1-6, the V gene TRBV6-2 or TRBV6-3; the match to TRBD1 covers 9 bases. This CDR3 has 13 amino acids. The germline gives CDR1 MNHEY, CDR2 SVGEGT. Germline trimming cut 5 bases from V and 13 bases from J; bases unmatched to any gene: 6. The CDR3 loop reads CASSDYGTGPLHF. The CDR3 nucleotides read TGTGCCAGCAGTGACTACGGGACAGGGCCCCTCCACTTT.

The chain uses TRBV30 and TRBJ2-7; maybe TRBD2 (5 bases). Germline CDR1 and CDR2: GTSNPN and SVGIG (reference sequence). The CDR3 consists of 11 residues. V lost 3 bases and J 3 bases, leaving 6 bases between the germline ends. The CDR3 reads CAWRGDYEQYF. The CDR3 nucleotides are TGTGCCTGGAGGGGAGACTACGAGCAGTACTTC.

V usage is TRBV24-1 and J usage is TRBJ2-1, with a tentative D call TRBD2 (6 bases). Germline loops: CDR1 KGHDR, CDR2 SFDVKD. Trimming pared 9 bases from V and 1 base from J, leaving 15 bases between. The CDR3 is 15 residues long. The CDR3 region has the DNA TGTGCCACCCGCGGGAAATCAGGGTCCTACAATGAGCAGTTCTTC. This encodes CATRGKSGSYNEQFF.

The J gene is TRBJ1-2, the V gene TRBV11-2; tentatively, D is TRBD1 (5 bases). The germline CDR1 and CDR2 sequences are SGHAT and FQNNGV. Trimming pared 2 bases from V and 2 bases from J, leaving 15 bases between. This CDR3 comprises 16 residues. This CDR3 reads CASSLLPRRGNYGYTF. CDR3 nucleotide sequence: TGTGCCAGCAGCTTACTCCCAAGGCGGGGGAACTATGGCTACACCTTC. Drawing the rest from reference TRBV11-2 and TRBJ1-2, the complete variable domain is EAGVAQSPRYKIIEKRQSVAFWCNPISGHATLYWYQQILGQGPKLLIQFQNNGVVDDSQLPKDRFSAERLKGVDSTLKIQPAKLEDSAVYLCASSLLPRRGNYGYTFGSGTRLTVV.

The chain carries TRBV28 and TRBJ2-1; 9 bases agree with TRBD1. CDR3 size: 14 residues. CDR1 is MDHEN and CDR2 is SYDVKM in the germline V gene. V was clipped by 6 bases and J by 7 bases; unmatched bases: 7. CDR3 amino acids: CASSLGQGRNEQFF. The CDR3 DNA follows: TGTGCCAGCAGCCTCGGACAGGGGAGGAATGAGCAGTTCTTC.

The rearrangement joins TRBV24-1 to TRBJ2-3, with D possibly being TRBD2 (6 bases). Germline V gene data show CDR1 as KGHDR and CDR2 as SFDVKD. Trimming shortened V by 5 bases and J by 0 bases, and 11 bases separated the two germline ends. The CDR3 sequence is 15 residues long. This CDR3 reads CATSVGGFSTDTQYF. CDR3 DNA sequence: TGTGCCACCAGTGTTGGGGGGTTTAGCACAGATACGCAGTATTTT.

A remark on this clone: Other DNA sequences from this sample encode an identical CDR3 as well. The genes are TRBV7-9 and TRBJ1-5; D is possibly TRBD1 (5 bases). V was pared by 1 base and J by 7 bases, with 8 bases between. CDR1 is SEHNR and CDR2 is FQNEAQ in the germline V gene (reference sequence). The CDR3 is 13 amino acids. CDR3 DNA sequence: TGTGCCAGCAGCTTAGGTCAGGGCCAGCCCCAGCATTTT. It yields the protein CASSLGQGQPQHF.

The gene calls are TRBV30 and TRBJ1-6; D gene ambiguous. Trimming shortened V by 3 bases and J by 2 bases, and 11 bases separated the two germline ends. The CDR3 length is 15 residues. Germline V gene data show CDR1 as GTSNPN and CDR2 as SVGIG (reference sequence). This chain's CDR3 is CAWSPGSTYNSPLHF. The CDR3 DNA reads TGTGCCTGGAGCCCGGGGAGCACCTATAATTCACCCCTCCACTTT.

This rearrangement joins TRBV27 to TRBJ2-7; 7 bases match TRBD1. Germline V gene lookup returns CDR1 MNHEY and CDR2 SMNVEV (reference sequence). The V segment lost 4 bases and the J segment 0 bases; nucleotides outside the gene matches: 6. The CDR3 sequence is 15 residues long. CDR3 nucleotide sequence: TGTGCCAGCAGTTCCCGGACAGGCAGCTCCTACGAGCAGTACTTC. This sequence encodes CASSSRTGSSYEQYF.

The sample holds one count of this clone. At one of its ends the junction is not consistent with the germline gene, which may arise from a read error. DNA of the CDR3: TGCGCCAGCAGGACCGAGAGATCCCGGGGAGCTGTTTTT. It is translated as CASRTERSRGAVF. This chain joins TRBV10-1 and TRBJ2-2, with a weak D call TRBD2 (5 bases). CDR1 and CDR2 from the germline V gene are WNHNN and SYGVQD (reference sequence). CDR3 length equals 13 residues.

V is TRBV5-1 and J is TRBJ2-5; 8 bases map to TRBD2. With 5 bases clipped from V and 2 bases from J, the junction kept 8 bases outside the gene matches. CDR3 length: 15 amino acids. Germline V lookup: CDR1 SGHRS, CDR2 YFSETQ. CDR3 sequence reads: CASRAGGIHQETQYF. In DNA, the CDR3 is TGCGCCAGCAGGGCGGGAGGTATCCATCAAGAGACCCAGTACTTC.

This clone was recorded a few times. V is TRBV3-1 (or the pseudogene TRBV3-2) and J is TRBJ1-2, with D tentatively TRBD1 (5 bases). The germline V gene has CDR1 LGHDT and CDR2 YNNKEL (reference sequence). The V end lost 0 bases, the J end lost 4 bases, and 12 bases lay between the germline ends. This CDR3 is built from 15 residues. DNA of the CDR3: TGTGCCAGCAGCCAAGATTGGCAGGGCCTCTATGGCTACACCTTC. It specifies CASSQDWQGLYGYTF.

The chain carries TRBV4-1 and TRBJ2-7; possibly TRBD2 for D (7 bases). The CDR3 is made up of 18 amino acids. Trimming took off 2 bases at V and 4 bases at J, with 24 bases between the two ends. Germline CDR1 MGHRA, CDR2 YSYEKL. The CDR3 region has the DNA TGCGCCAGCAGCCAACGGTCGATGGGGGGGCAGGTAGCTTACGAGCAGTACTTC. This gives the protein CASSQRSMGGQVAYEQYF.

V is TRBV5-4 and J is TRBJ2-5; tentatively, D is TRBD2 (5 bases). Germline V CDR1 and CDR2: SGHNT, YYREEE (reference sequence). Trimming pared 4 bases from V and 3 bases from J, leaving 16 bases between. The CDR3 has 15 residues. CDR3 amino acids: CASSTPGWGKETQYF. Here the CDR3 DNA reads TGTGCCAGCAGCACTCCGGGATGGGGTAAAGAGACCCAGTACTTC.

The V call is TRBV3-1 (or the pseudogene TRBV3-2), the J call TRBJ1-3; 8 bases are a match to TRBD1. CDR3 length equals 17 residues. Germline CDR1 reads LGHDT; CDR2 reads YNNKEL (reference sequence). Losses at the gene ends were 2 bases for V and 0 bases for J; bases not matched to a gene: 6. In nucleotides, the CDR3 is TGTGCCAGCAGCCAAACTGCGGACAGGGTCTCTGGAAACACCATATATTTT. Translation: CASSQTADRVSGNTIYF.

DNA of the CDR3: TGTGCCAGCAGCTTCGAGTTCCTCTCCTATGGCTACACCTTC. This translates into CASSFEFLSYGYTF. This chain uses TRBV7-9 with TRBJ1-2; D is uncertain. The CDR3 length is 14 residues. Germline V gives CDR1 SEHNR, CDR2 FQNEAQ (reference sequence). Deletions cut 3 bases from V and 4 bases from J, with 12 bases between.

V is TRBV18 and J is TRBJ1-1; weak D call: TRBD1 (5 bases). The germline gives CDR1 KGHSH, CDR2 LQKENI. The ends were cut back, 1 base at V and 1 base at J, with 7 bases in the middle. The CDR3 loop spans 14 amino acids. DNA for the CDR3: TGTGCCAGCTCACCACGGGGCAGGAACACTGAAGCTTTCTTT. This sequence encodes CASSPRGRNTEAFF.

The CDR3, as DNA: TGTGCCAGCACCAACAGGGTCTCGGGAGCTTTCTTT. Protein product: CASTNRVSGAFF. The chain has TRBV6-5 and TRBJ1-1, with D perhaps matching TRBD1 (6 bases). Trimming took off 7 bases at V and 10 bases at J, with 16 bases between the two ends. The CDR3 sequence is 12 residues long. Per the germline V gene, CDR1 is MNHEY and CDR2 is SVGAGI.

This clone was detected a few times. The CDR3 reads CASSLGGTRRYPTDEKLFF. Here the CDR3 DNA reads TGTGCCAGCAGCTTAGGGGGGACAAGAAGGTACCCGACGGATGAAAAACTGTTTTTT. The chain has TRBV11-3 and TRBJ1-4; perhaps TRBD1 as D (6 bases). CDR1 is SGHNT, CDR2 YENEEA, per germline. V was trimmed by 1 base and J by 6 bases, leaving 24 bases between them. The CDR3 covers 19 residues. The full variable domain, in which reference TRBV11-3 and TRBJ1-4 provide the parts outside the CDR3, is EAGVVQSPRYKIIEKKQPVAFWCNPISGHNTLYWYLQNLGQGPELLIRYENEEAVDDSQLPKDRFSAERLKGVDSTLKIQPAELGDSAVYLCASSLGGTRRYPTDEKLFFGSGTQLSVL.

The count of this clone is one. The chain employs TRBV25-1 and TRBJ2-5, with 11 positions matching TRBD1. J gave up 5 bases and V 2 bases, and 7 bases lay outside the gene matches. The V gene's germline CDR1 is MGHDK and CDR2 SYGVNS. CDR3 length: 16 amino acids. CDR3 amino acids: CASSEGLRTGGETQYF. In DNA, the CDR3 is TGTGCCAGCAGTGAAGGTCTCAGGACAGGGGGCGAGACCCAGTACTTC.

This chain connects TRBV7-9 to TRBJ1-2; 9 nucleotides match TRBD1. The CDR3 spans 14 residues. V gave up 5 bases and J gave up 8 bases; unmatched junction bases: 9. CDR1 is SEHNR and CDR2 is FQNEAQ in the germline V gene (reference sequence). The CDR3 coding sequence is TGTGCCAGCAGCGCCGGACAGGGGTTCTCGGGCTACACCTTC. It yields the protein CASSAGQGFSGYTF.